A selection of T cell receptor beta chains follows, all from one sample in a study of metastatic and nonmetastatic thyroid tumors. Through MiXCR, TCRdb re-clonotyped the PCR reads. The repertoire holds tens of thousands of clones, with 20% to 25% as singletons. Source material: tumor tissue. These receptors were collected from a female donor with papillary thyroid cancer or a benign thyroid nodule (not recorded which). Some clones in this sample may be carry-over from other donors' samples. Both conserved end residues are part of each CDR3. D genes are given only for firm matches. Not all rows give a size; the values are once, few, many and, for expanded clones, a class.

D | J | V | size | CDR3 | DNA
TRBD1 | TRBJ2-2 | TRBV2 | NA | CASTGPGGASGELFF | TGTGCCAGCACCGGCCCAGGGGGCGCCTCCGGGGAGCTGTTTTTT
NA | TRBJ1-5 | TRBV15 | few | CATSRDSSNQPQHF | TGTGCCACCAGCAGAGACAGTAGCAATCAGCCCCAGCATTTT
NA | TRBJ1-5 | TRBV24-1 | NA | CATSDTKENTNQPQHF | TGTGCCACCAGTGACACAAAGGAGAACACTAATCAGCCCCAGCATTTT
NA | TRBJ2-5 | TRBV20-1 | many | CSVSPTGQETQYF | TGCAGTGTTTCCCCAACAGGGCAGGAGACCCAGTACTTC
TRBD2 | TRBJ2-4 | TRBV12-3/TRBV12-4 | many | CASSLGGAKNIQYF | TGTGCCAGCAGTTTGGGGGGGGCCAAAAACATTCAGTACTTC
TRBD1 | TRBJ2-2 | TRBV18 | NA | CASSPLGQVDTGELFF | TGTGCCAGCTCACCACTGGGACAGGTGGACACCGGGGAGCTGTTTTTT
NA | TRBJ1-5 | TRBV3-1 | medium-sized | CASSQGRLNQPQHF | TGTGCCAGCAGCCAAGGACGGCTTAATCAGCCCCAGCATTTT
NA | TRBJ1-2 | TRBV7-2 | once | CASSLTGGDCYTF | TGTGCCAGCAGTCTTACAGGTGGAGATTGCTACACCTTC
TRBD1 | TRBJ1-5 | TRBV2 | many | CASSEARGRNQPQHF | TGTGCCAGCAGTGAAGCGAGGGGGCGAAATCAGCCCCAGCATTTT
NA | TRBJ2-7 | TRBV20-1 | few | CSASIEGYGYEQYF | TGCAGTGCTAGTATTGAGGGGTACGGGTACGAGCAGTACTTC
NA | TRBJ2-7 | TRBV20-1 | NA | CSALAGTGANEQYF | TGCAGTGCTCTGGCCGGGACTGGGGCCAACGAGCAGTACTTC
NA | TRBJ2-3 | TRBV7-2 | many | CASSLGVVRTDTQYF | TGTGCCAGCAGCTTAGGGGTGGTCCGCACAGATACGCAGTATTTT
TRBD1 | TRBJ1-1 | TRBV5-6 | NA | CASSNRGRSTEAFF | TGTGCCAGCAGTAACAGGGGGCGCAGTACTGAAGCTTTCTTT
NA | TRBJ2-5 | TRBV6-1 | many | CASRKPGDPFQETQYF | TGTGCCAGCAGAAAACCAGGGGACCCCTTCCAAGAGACCCAGTACTTC
NA | TRBJ2-1 | TRBV18 | NA | CASSPTTNEQFF | TGTGCCAGCTCACCAACCACCAATGAGCAGTTCTTC
TRBD1 | TRBJ2-7 | TRBV20-1 | NA | CSAYRDRGFAREQYF | TGCAGTGCCTACCGGGACAGGGGGTTCGCCCGCGAGCAGTACTTC
TRBD1 | TRBJ1-2 | TRBV28 | NA | CASSSGQGALANYGYTF | TGTGCCAGCAGTTCAGGACAGGGGGCGCTTGCTAACTATGGCTACACCTTC
NA | TRBJ1-2 | TRBV2 | many | CASRDEGRSGYTF | TGTGCCAGCAGAGACGAGGGGCGCAGCGGCTACACCTTC
NA | TRBJ2-7 | TRBV3-1 | many | CASSQGPLYEQYF | TGTGCCAGCAGCCAAGGGCCCCTCTACGAGCAGTACTTC
NA | TRBJ1-4 | TRBV2 | NA | CASGEDLGGHGYEKLFF | TGTGCCAGCGGTGAAGATTTGGGAGGACACGGTTATGAAAAACTGTTTTTT
NA | TRBJ2-5 | TRBV6-2/TRBV6-3 | many | CASRSTRLETQYF | TGTGCCAGCAGAAGCACACGTTTAGAGACCCAGTACTTC
NA | TRBJ2-7 | TRBV18 | NA | CASSPGLSGVEQYF | TGTGCCAGCTCACCAGGACTATCGGGAGTCGAGCAGTACTTC
TRBD2 | TRBJ2-1 | TRBV29-1 | many | CSVVAGGGDEQFF | TGCAGCGTTGTAGCGGGAGGGGGTGATGAGCAGTTCTTC
TRBD1 | TRBJ1-1 | TRBV14 | few | CASSHRQGSGNTEAFF | TGTGCCAGCAGCCATAGACAGGGAAGCGGGAACACTGAAGCTTTCTTT
NA | TRBJ2-7 | TRBV28 | many | CASSAPLRVSSYEQYF | TGTGCCAGCAGTGCCCCCCTTAGGGTGTCCTCCTACGAGCAGTACTTC
NA | TRBJ1-1 | TRBV6-1 | NA | CANTTTGKYEAFF | TGTGCCAACACTACCACAGGGAAGTATGAAGCTTTCTTT
TRBD1 | TRBJ2-3 | TRBV7-3 | NA | CASSPFPGQGTDTQYF | TGTGCCAGCAGCCCATTTCCGGGACAGGGCACAGATACGCAGTATTTT
NA | TRBJ2-3 | TRBV6-2/TRBV6-3 | few | CASSRDNTDTHYF | TGTGCCAGCAGTAGGGACAACACAGATACGCACTATTTT
TRBD2 | TRBJ2-5 | TRBV7-2 | many | CASSLGSLAGSGETQYF | TGTGCCAGCAGCTTAGGGAGTCTAGCGGGGAGTGGAGAGACCCAGTACTTC
NA | TRBJ1-2 | TRBV29-1 | NA | CSVYTGSTEDHGYTF | TGCAGCGTCTATACGGGATCCACAGAGGACCATGGCTACACCTTC
TRBD2 | TRBJ2-5 | TRBV20-1 | many | CSADSTSGGEGETQYF | TGCAGTGCTGACTCGACTAGCGGGGGGGAAGGAGAGACCCAGTACTTC